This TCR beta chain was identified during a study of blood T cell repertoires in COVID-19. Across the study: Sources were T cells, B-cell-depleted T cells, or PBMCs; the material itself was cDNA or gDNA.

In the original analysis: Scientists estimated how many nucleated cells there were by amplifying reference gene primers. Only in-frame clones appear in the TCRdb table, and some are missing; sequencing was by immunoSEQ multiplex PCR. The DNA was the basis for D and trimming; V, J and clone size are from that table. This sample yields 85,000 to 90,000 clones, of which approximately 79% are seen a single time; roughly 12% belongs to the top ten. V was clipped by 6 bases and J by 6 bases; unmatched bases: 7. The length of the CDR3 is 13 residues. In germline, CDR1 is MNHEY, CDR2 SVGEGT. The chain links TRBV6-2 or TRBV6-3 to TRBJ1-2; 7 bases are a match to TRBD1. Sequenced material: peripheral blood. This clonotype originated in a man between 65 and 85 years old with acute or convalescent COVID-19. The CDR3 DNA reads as TGTGCCAGCAGCCTACAGGGGATTGATGGCTACACCTTC. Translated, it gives CASSLQGIDGYTF.